This paragraph covers one T cell receptor beta chain sequence. No antigen is known for it. The data stem from a study of cytomegalovirus exposure and HLA in healthy donors. The CDR3 is made up of 19 amino acids. With 3 bases clipped from V and 2 bases from J, the junction kept 17 bases outside the gene matches. CDR1 is SGHVS, CDR2 FQNEAQ, per germline. Broader study findings: The study labeled 164 TCR beta chains cytomegalovirus-associated. A later analysis appeared to link common viral pathogens to several of the most significant clusters. Most likely, a cluster of highly shared sequence variants arose as a sequencing artifact.

Use of 60 Vbeta and 13 Jbeta primers characterized the PCR. Libraries were prepared by immunoSEQ multiplex PCR; TCRdb keeps only in-frame clonotypes and omits some of them. The repertoire holds about 110,000 clones, with over 55% as singletons. The sequence came from a female donor in good health and CMV-seronegative. The chain has TRBV7-8 and TRBJ2-5; 8 bases are shared with TRBD2. The specimen was PBMCs. In DNA, the CDR3 is TGTGCCAGCAGCTTGCTCCCTCGGGGGGGTGTTAAATCACAAGAGACCCAGTACTTC. Its translation is CASSLLPRGGVKSQETQYF.